The rows below give T cell receptor beta chains drawn from one sample of a study of blood T cell repertoires in COVID-19. Method: immunoSEQ multiplex PCR; TCRdb's copy keeps in-frame clones and lacks some. In the table there are over 200,000 clones, over 80% of which are singletons. The sequenced sample consisted of peripheral blood. The receptors come from a woman aged 70 to 79 with active or convalescent COVID-19. Both conserved end residues are part of each CDR3. Each record gives: V gene, clone size, J gene, D gene, CDR3 DNA, CDR3 protein. A D gene is named only where the DNA matches it firmly. The listing skips clone size in some rows; elsewhere it reads once, few, many or a size class.

v_gene: TRBV5-1
abundance: .
j_gene: TRBJ2-2
d_gene: TRBD1
CDR3nt: TGCGCCAGCAGCTCTGACAGGGGCTTAGTGAACACCGGGGAGCTGTTTTTT
CDR3aa: CASSSDRGLVNTGELFF

v_gene: TRBV6-6
abundance: .
j_gene: TRBJ1-2
d_gene: TRBD1
CDR3nt: TGTGCCAGCAGACCCTACGGGACAGGGCGCTCCTATGGCTACACCTTC
CDR3aa: CASRPYGTGRSYGYTF

v_gene: TRBV5-1
abundance: .
j_gene: TRBJ1-2
d_gene: .
CDR3nt: TGCGCCAGCAGCGGACGCGCAGCGACGGACAGCGTTTATGGCTACACCTTC
CDR3aa: CASSGRAATDSVYGYTF

v_gene: TRBV19
abundance: .
j_gene: TRBJ1-4
d_gene: .
CDR3nt: TGTGCCAGTAGTAAGGCAGGGTTGGCTTTCGTGCGGAATGAAAAACTGTTTTTT
CDR3aa: CASSKAGLAFVRNEKLFF

v_gene: TRBV7-2
abundance: .
j_gene: TRBJ2-5
d_gene: .
CDR3nt: TGTGCCAGCAGCTTATTACTCCAAGAGACCCAGTACTTC
CDR3aa: CASSLLLQETQYF

v_gene: TRBV27
abundance: .
j_gene: TRBJ1-4
d_gene: .
CDR3nt: TGTGCCAGCAGTCCCCCAGGCCTGCTGTGGAAACTGTTTTTT
CDR3aa: CASSPPGLLWKLFF

v_gene: TRBV5-1
abundance: .
j_gene: TRBJ2-1
d_gene: .
CDR3nt: TGCGCCAGCAGCTTGGGGCTGGAGAATGAGCAGTTCTTC
CDR3aa: CASSLGLENEQFF

v_gene: TRBV7-6
abundance: .
j_gene: TRBJ1-5
d_gene: .
CDR3nt: TGTGCCAGCAGCTCCACCCCAGGGAGCAATCAGCCCCAGCATTTT
CDR3aa: CASSSTPGSNQPQHF

v_gene: TRBV12-5
abundance: .
j_gene: TRBJ1-2
d_gene: .
CDR3nt: TGTGCTAGTGGTTTGGAAGTCCGGGTATATGGCTACACCTTC
CDR3aa: CASGLEVRVYGYTF

v_gene: TRBV6-6
abundance: .
j_gene: TRBJ1-1
d_gene: .
CDR3nt: TGTGCCAGCAGCCTGTCTCTTGGGGGGAGCACTGAAGCTTTCTTT
CDR3aa: CASSLSLGGSTEAFF

v_gene: TRBV5-1
abundance: .
j_gene: TRBJ1-2
d_gene: TRBD1
CDR3nt: TGCGCCAGCGGGGACAGGGAGGATTCTCTCTATGGCTACACCTTC
CDR3aa: CASGDREDSLYGYTF

v_gene: TRBV25-1
abundance: .
j_gene: TRBJ1-2
d_gene: TRBD1
CDR3nt: TGTGCCAGCAGTGCCGGGACAGAGGTCGATGGCTACACCTTC
CDR3aa: CASSAGTEVDGYTF

v_gene: TRBV7-9
abundance: .
j_gene: TRBJ2-5
d_gene: TRBD2
CDR3nt: TGTGCGACGACGGCGGGAGGGTACCAAGAGACCCAGTACTTC
CDR3aa: CATTAGGYQETQYF

v_gene: TRBV10-1
abundance: .
j_gene: TRBJ2-2
d_gene: TRBD2
CDR3nt: TGCGCCAGCAGCGTAGCCGGGACTAGCGGAGACACCGGGGAGCTGTTTTTT
CDR3aa: CASSVAGTSGDTGELFF

v_gene: TRBV28
abundance: .
j_gene: TRBJ2-2
d_gene: TRBD2
CDR3nt: TGTGCCAGCACTCCGCGAGCGGGACTTAACACCGGGGAGCTGTTTTTT
CDR3aa: CASTPRAGLNTGELFF

v_gene: TRBV14
abundance: .
j_gene: TRBJ2-5
d_gene: TRBD1
CDR3nt: TGTGCCAGCAGCCAATTGTGGACAGGGGGCCGAGAGACCCAGTACTTC
CDR3aa: CASSQLWTGGRETQYF

v_gene: TRBV6-1
abundance: .
j_gene: TRBJ1-4
d_gene: .
CDR3nt: TGTGCCAGCAGTGACCTACGGGGGTATGAAAAACTGTTTTTT
CDR3aa: CASSDLRGYEKLFF

v_gene: TRBV3-1/TRBV3-2
abundance: .
j_gene: TRBJ2-2
d_gene: .
CDR3nt: TGTGCCAGCGGTCCCCGGGACTCGACCCCCGGGGAGCTGTTTTTT
CDR3aa: CASGPRDSTPGELFF

v_gene: TRBV19
abundance: .
j_gene: TRBJ2-1
d_gene: TRBD2
CDR3nt: TGTGCCAGTAGTCAGAGCGGGAGGGCCAGTGAGCAGTTCTTC
CDR3aa: CASSQSGRASEQFF

v_gene: TRBV5-6
abundance: .
j_gene: TRBJ2-1
d_gene: .
CDR3nt: TGTGCCAGCAGCTTCGGTACAGGGTGGGGGAATGAGCAGTTCTTC
CDR3aa: CASSFGTGWGNEQFF

v_gene: TRBV5-1
abundance: few
j_gene: TRBJ2-7
d_gene: .
CDR3nt: TGCGCCAGCAGTGGGGAGTACGAGCAGTACTTC
CDR3aa: CASSGEYEQYF

v_gene: TRBV28
abundance: .
j_gene: TRBJ1-1
d_gene: TRBD1
CDR3nt: TGTGCCAGCAGCCGGGGACAGGGGGTGAACACTGAAGCTTTCTTT
CDR3aa: CASSRGQGVNTEAFF

v_gene: TRBV6-2/TRBV6-3
abundance: few
j_gene: TRBJ2-2
d_gene: .
CDR3nt: TGTGCCAGCAGTTACTCCTTTTACGTTGGTCAGACTAACACCGGGGAGCTGTTTTTT
CDR3aa: CASSYSFYVGQTNTGELFF

v_gene: TRBV7-8
abundance: .
j_gene: TRBJ1-5
d_gene: .
CDR3nt: TGTGCCAGCAGCTTAGTGTGGACGGCAGGGATCGGTCAGCCCCAGCATTTT
CDR3aa: CASSLVWTAGIGQPQHF

v_gene: TRBV7-8
abundance: .
j_gene: TRBJ2-7
d_gene: TRBD1
CDR3nt: TGTGCCAGCAGCTGGGACAGGGTCTACGAGCAGTACTTC
CDR3aa: CASSWDRVYEQYF

v_gene: TRBV30
abundance: .
j_gene: TRBJ2-7
d_gene: .
CDR3nt: TGTGCCTGGAGTGGGGGTGCGGGGCTCTTCTCCTACGAGCAGTACTTC
CDR3aa: CAWSGGAGLFSYEQYF

v_gene: TRBV19
abundance: .
j_gene: TRBJ2-1
d_gene: .
CDR3nt: TGTGCCAGTTCCCAGGGGCTTAATGAGCAGTTCTTC
CDR3aa: CASSQGLNEQFF

v_gene: TRBV7-3
abundance: once
j_gene: TRBJ2-2
d_gene: .
CDR3nt: TGTGCCAGCAGCTCGGCGAACACCGGGGAGCTGTTTTTT
CDR3aa: CASSSANTGELFF

v_gene: TRBV7-9
abundance: few
j_gene: TRBJ2-2
d_gene: .
CDR3nt: TGTGCCAGCAGCCACAGCGGGAACACCGGGGAGCTGTTTTTT
CDR3aa: CASSHSGNTGELFF

v_gene: TRBV7-6
abundance: once
j_gene: TRBJ1-6
d_gene: TRBD1
CDR3nt: TGTGCCAGCAGCGCGGGACTGACAGGGACACCCCTCCACTTT
CDR3aa: CASSAGLTGTPLHF

v_gene: TRBV6-2/TRBV6-3
abundance: .
j_gene: TRBJ2-5
d_gene: TRBD1
CDR3nt: TGTGCCAGCAGTTCCCTCGCAGGGGGCGGTAAGACCCAGTACTTC
CDR3aa: CASSSLAGGGKTQYF

v_gene: TRBV24-1
abundance: .
j_gene: TRBJ1-5
d_gene: .
CDR3nt: TGTGCCACCAGTGACAGGCAGCTCAATCAGCCCCAGCATTTT
CDR3aa: CATSDRQLNQPQHF

v_gene: TRBV27
abundance: .
j_gene: TRBJ1-5
d_gene: .
CDR3nt: TGTGCCAGCAGTTTATACGAGGCTCAGCCCCAGCATTTT
CDR3aa: CASSLYEAQPQHF

v_gene: TRBV19
abundance: once
j_gene: TRBJ2-7
d_gene: .
CDR3nt: TGTGCCAGTAGTATGGGGACGACACCGGAGGGGGAGCAGTACTTC
CDR3aa: CASSMGTTPEGEQYF

v_gene: TRBV6-5
abundance: .
j_gene: TRBJ2-3
d_gene: .
CDR3nt: TGTGCCAGCAGCCCCCCCTTCACAGATACGCAGTATTTT
CDR3aa: CASSPPFTDTQYF

v_gene: TRBV28
abundance: .
j_gene: TRBJ2-2
d_gene: TRBD1
CDR3nt: TGTGCCAGCAAGATCGGACAGGGCGCCTCCGGGGAGCTGTTTTTT
CDR3aa: CASKIGQGASGELFF

v_gene: TRBV7-9
abundance: once
j_gene: TRBJ2-7
d_gene: .
CDR3nt: TGTGCCAGCAGCTTGGACAGCTTCGAGCAGTACTTC
CDR3aa: CASSLDSFEQYF

v_gene: TRBV30
abundance: once
j_gene: TRBJ1-4
d_gene: TRBD1
CDR3nt: TGTGCCTGGAGTCGGGACAGGGCTCTAGAAAAACTGTTTTTT
CDR3aa: CAWSRDRALEKLFF

v_gene: TRBV30
abundance: few
j_gene: TRBJ2-7
d_gene: TRBD1
CDR3nt: TGTGCCTGGGAGCCAGGACAGGGAGGCAACGAGCAGTACTTC
CDR3aa: CAWEPGQGGNEQYF